The 8 T cell receptor beta chains presented below share a single source sample, sequenced in a study of immune heterogeneity within non-small cell lung tumors. Genomic DNA extracted from bulk tumor tissue served as template. A total of roughly 600 ng was used per sample. Biopsies that were spaced far apart were taken, several per primary tumor, during surgery. Newly diagnosed with untreated non-small cell lung cancer, the patients underwent curative surgery. A first 10-cycle multiplex round used 32 V-gene and 13 J-gene primers on TCR beta CDR3. TCRdb analysed the multiplex PCR reads with MiXCR anew, one entry per CDR3 protein. The data hold 9,000 to 10,000 distinct CDR3 sequences, with roughly a third observed a single time. Sequenced sample: lung tumor tissue. These receptor sequences come from a man aged 60-69 years with non-small cell lung cancer.

This clonotype has ten or more counts. The gene calls are TRBV4-3 and TRBJ2-7; 9 bases agree with TRBD1. The CDR3 totals 17 residues. Looked up from germline, CDR1 is LGHNA and CDR2 is YSLEER. The junction had 6 bases not matched to a gene; V was cut back by 0 bases and J by 0 bases. Here the CDR3 DNA reads TGCGCCAGCAGCCAAGATGTTCTGGGACAGGGCTCCTACGAGCAGTACTTC. Protein product: CASSQDVLGQGSYEQYF.

This clonotype is labeled medium-sized. The chain combines TRBV28 with TRBJ2-7; D tentatively fits TRBD1 or TRBD2 (6 bases each). V lost 6 bases to trimming and J lost 7 bases, with 28 bases between them. The CDR3 has 17 residues. Germline V gene data show CDR1 as MDHEN and CDR2 as SYDVKM. The CDR3 DNA sequence: TGTGCCAGCAGCCGGGAGTTGGGGGCGGTGGTTTTGAGAGAGCAGTACTTC. It yields the protein CASSRELGAVVLREQYF.

This clonotype was detected many times. The rearrangement links TRBV12-3 or TRBV12-4 to TRBJ2-5; D is uncertain. Between the trimmed V and J ends, which lost 2 bases and 3 bases, there was a span of 7 bases. The CDR3 is 13 residues long. CDR3 residues: CASSLLGKETQYF. CDR3 bases: TGTGCCAGCAGTTTATTGGGCAAAGAGACCCAGTACTTC.

The chain couples TRBV4-1 to TRBJ2-3; D possibly corresponds to TRBD2 (5 bases). With 0 bases removed from V and 6 bases from J, the gap between germline ends came to 19 bases. Germline V CDR1 and CDR2: MGHRA, YSYEKL. This CDR3 has 17 amino acids. CDR3 DNA: TGCGCCAGCAGCCAAGAGGGGTCGGGAAACATACCGGATACGCAGTATTTT. Its protein is CASSQEGSGNIPDTQYF.

By share, this clonotype ranks as medium-sized (0.01 to 0.1%). The rearrangement links TRBV20-1 to TRBJ2-3; maybe TRBD1 (6 bases). The germline gives CDR1 DFQATT, CDR2 SNEGSKA (reference sequence). The CDR3 loop spans 13 amino acids. CDR3 region: CSGPRGGTDTQYF. For the CDR3, the DNA is TGCAGCGGGCCCAGGGGTGGTACAGATACGCAGTATTTT.

Turning to this clonotype: Its ends do not fully match the called genes, so a read error is possible. This chain joins TRBV12-3 or TRBV12-4 and TRBJ2-7, with D perhaps matching TRBD2 (6 bases). This CDR3 has 15 amino acids. The CDR3 spells CASSFQSSVPYEQCF. CDR3 DNA sequence: TGTGCCAGCAGTTTTCAGTCTAGCGTCCCGTACGAGCAGTGCTTC.

The J gene is TRBJ1-5, the V gene TRBV5-1; 11 bases are a match to TRBD1. Trimming cost V 4 bases and J 2 bases; bases outside gene matches: 5. Germline CDR1 SGHRS, CDR2 YFSETQ. The CDR3 sequence is 16 residues long. DNA for the CDR3: TGCGCCAGCAGCCCGGGACAGGGGGGAGGCAATCAGCCCCAGCATTTT. Protein: CASSPGQGGGNQPQHF.

The chain combines TRBV7-9 with TRBJ2-7, with unresolved D. The V gene's germline CDR1 is SEHNR and CDR2 FQNEAQ (reference sequence). V was pared by 5 bases and J by 4 bases, with 18 bases between. CDR3 length: 15 amino acids. The CDR3 region has the DNA TGTGCCAGCAGCCAAGGATCAAGGGCCGATTACGAGCAGTACTTC. This encodes CASSQGSRADYEQYF.